This TCR beta chain was sequenced in a study of T-cell memory formation after mild COVID-19. The V gene's germline CDR1 is MGHRA and CDR2 YSYEKL. Trimming removed 0 bases from V and 4 bases from J, with 9 bases in between. This CDR3 contains 14 residues. MiXCR was run by TCRdb on the 5' RACE reads, yielding one entry per CDR3 protein. The profile shows 180,000 or so distinct CDR3 sequences, roughly 17% of them singletons. The specimen sequenced was PBMCs or a T cell subset sorted from them (not recorded which). V gene TRBV4-1 combines with J gene TRBJ1-2; D not certain. The source of this sequence is an adult woman who had mild COVID-19 (a few samples of this study predate the infection). Cell type and time point are not known. DNA for the CDR3: TGCGCCAGCAGCCAAGATACTGAAATCTATGGCTACACCTTC. It yields the protein CASSQDTEIYGYTF.